This TCR beta chain emerged from a study of T cell clonality in common variable immunodeficiency. The germline V gene has CDR1 DFQATT and CDR2 SNEGSKA (reference sequence). The trim removed 2 bases at V and 5 bases at J, leaving 6 bases unmatched. The length of the CDR3 is 15 residues. This clone was detected ten times or more. Its antigen is unknown. The read ends 3 residues shy of where the CDR3 ends; the end is completed using the germline J gene. Study-wide results and limits: Fewer deletions and N-nucleotide insertions were reportedly seen in common variable immunodeficiency TCR beta sequences. Shared TCRbeta clones were fewer between CVID subjects than controls.

Sequencing input was equivalent genomic DNA from CVID and controls. The table came from immunoSEQ multiplex PCR; TCRdb's copy has only in-frame clones and leaves some out. The sample shows approximately 37,000 clones, none of them appearing just once. The sequence came from a person between 18 and 75 years old in good health. V gene TRBV20-1 combines with J gene TRBJ2-2, with TRBD2 matching over 9 bases. Sequenced sample: peripheral blood mononuclear cells. Here the CDR3 reads CSARPGLARTGELFF. CDR3 DNA (partial): TGCAGTGCTAGACCCGGACTAGCGAGAACCGGGGAG.